The entry below describes one TCR beta chain. The antigen it binds to is not known. No quality values exist for individual bases; no much larger clone is one base distant. For TCR beta library preparation, about 2 micrograms of genomic DNA were isolated from cryopreserved PBMCs. High-throughput TCR beta sequencing was performed on longitudinal blood samples from CLL patients receiving ibrutinib monotherapy. The patients took part in an open-label, single-center phase 2 trial of ibrutinib monotherapy. The data are from a study of cytotoxic CD8 clonotypes in ibrutinib-treated CLL (dated by TCRdb to the early 2020s). For context, the study as a whole: The cohort included roughly 15 treatment-naive and about a dozen relapsed/refractory patients; around 17 were IGHV unmutated. Cryopreserved peripheral blood mononuclear cells were obtained before treatment, at response, and at either sustained remission or disease progression. Responses were partial in some 24 patients and complete in 2; after median approximately 69 months follow-up, about 14 stayed in remission and some twelve progressed. Longitudinal samples were available for about 30% of the roughly 86 trial participants. On average, each sample yielded about 260,000 productive templates and tens of thousands of productive rearrangements. Response samples were taken after a median of 12 months on treatment, ranging from roughly 6 to 36 months. Study-wide findings and limitations: An increase in clonality was observed at ibrutinib response, with clonality remaining stable during sustained remission and falling back toward baseline at progression. Lymph node repertoires were not examined, and the timing of sampling was not matched between patients in sustained remission and those whose disease progressed. Public clonotypes were rare and either shrank or stayed stable during treatment, and the rise in clonality at ibrutinib response reflected expansion of private clonotypes. At baseline, clonality was higher than in age-matched healthy donors and showed a strong correlation with circulating CD8+ T-cell counts.

The goal of deep resolution MiSeq sequencing was a depth between 1 in 1 million and 1 in 200,000 T cells, and coverage averaged 10x per clonotype. The immunoSEQ hsTCRB Kit was used to generate the TCR beta libraries. On the study's bioinformatics: ImmunoSEQ Data Assistant and ImmunoSEQ Analyzer were used for data analysis, and V, D and J genes were assigned according to IMGT definitions. Clonality was computed as one minus normalized Shannon entropy of productive rearrangement frequencies, ranging from 0 to 1. Public clonotype analysis was restricted to overrepresented clonotypes comprising at least 0.05% of each patient's repertoire. Roughly 13 age-matched healthy donor repertoires from immuneACCESS were used as controls for clonality. TCRdb limited this immuneACCESS table to in-frame rearrangements with V and J called. A share of clones is missing; checked studies link under half to unresolved V genes, and the rest is unexplained. V and J calls and clone size are those listed in that table; D and trimming were worked out from the DNA. A total of more than 30,000 clones appear in this sample, around 70% of them only once. The ten largest clones take up around a quarter of the sample.

Per the germline V gene (reference sequence), SGHKS is the CDR1 and YYEKEE is the CDR2. V was cut back by 0 bases and J by 1 base, leaving a gap of 10 bases between them. The cysteine opens and the phenylalanine closes a CDR3 of 15 amino acids. The read is trimmed to its CDR3 DNA, 45 bases read in frame from base 1. This material consisted of PBMCs, taken before ibrutinib treatment. This receptor was identified in a human donor with chronic lymphocytic leukemia. The rearranged segments are TRBV5-5 and TRBJ1-1; possibly the D gene is TRBD1, per 6 matching bases. The sequenced DNA: TGTGCCAGCAGCTTGGAAGCACAGGGGAACACTGAAGCTTTCTTT. This translates into CASSLEAQGNTEAFF.